This is a list of T cell receptor beta chains from one sample in a study of CD8 T cells in cerebrospinal fluid in Alzheimer's disease. From its re-call of the 10x single-cell sequencing reads, TCRdb lists each CDR3 protein once, without DNA. The listing contains roughly 800 distinct CDR3 sequences. The sample was cerebrospinal fluid. All receptors derive from a human donor with Parkinson's disease. CDR3s include the opening cysteine and the closing phenylalanine or tryptophan. Not every row has a clone size; where given, it reads once, few, many or a size class.

clone_size	v_call	j_call	cdr3_aa
large	TRBV20-1	TRBJ1-1	CSARILNTEAFF
medium-sized	TRBV28	TRBJ2-3	CASSSHFGTDTQYF
medium-sized	TRBV28	TRBJ1-2	CASSSETGSNYGYTF
large	TRBV13	TRBJ2-1	CASSLLSGSGDEQFF
large	TRBV20-1	TRBJ2-1	CSARAPAGARNEQFF
large	TRBV2	TRBJ2-1	CASSVGFYNEQFF
medium-sized	TRBV28	TRBJ2-1	CASSFLGTSLYNEQFF
medium-sized	TRBV6-2/TRBV6-3	TRBJ1-2	CASSGGQDFNYGYTF
large	TRBV6-2/TRBV6-3	TRBJ1-2	CASTGTGSGYGYTF
large	TRBV2	TRBJ1-4	CASSVGNGATNEKLFF
medium-sized	TRBV28	TRBJ1-5	CASSLRAAATPQHF
medium-sized	TRBV6-5	TRBJ1-3	CASSYSDVAGNTIYF
medium-sized	TRBV4-2	TRBJ1-2	CASSQEGGGNYGYTF
medium-sized	TRBV9	TRBJ1-1	CASSVTGNTEAFF
medium-sized	TRBV6-5	TRBJ2-5	CASSYSIWGTQYF
large	TRBV4-3	TRBJ2-5	CASSQGYPQETQYF
large	TRBV11-2	TRBJ2-1	CASSLGTGNEQFF
large	TRBV7-9	TRBJ1-1	CASSLPVGVGTEAFF
large	TRBV6-5	TRBJ2-1	CASTRTGGGEQFF
medium-sized	TRBV12-3/TRBV12-4	TRBJ2-3	CASSWKDTQYF
medium-sized	TRBV12-3/TRBV12-4	TRBJ2-3	CASSEQGWVTQYF
medium-sized	TRBV28	TRBJ2-1	CASSLSGLLNEQFF
large	TRBV2	TRBJ2-2	CASSEVTVNTGELFF
NA	TRBV3-1	TRBJ2-1	CASSASRDRGEDEQFF
medium-sized	TRBV6-2/TRBV6-3	TRBJ1-5	CASTSIGSQGRDQPQHF
large	TRBV6-1	TRBJ1-3	CASSESGPAGNTIYF
large	TRBV3-1	TRBJ2-7	CASSQTGYRPYEQYF
medium-sized	TRBV5-1	TRBJ1-4	CASSLTTPDTGKLFF
large	TRBV11-3	TRBJ2-2	CAFSPTNTGELFF
medium-sized	TRBV6-2/TRBV6-3	TRBJ2-3	CASSLASRTDTQYF
large	TRBV20-1	TRBJ2-7	CSAELSGLAIYEQYF
medium-sized	TRBV20-1	TRBJ2-7	CSAKRGPSYEQYF
medium-sized	TRBV28	TRBJ1-2	CASKKAGTATMGYTF